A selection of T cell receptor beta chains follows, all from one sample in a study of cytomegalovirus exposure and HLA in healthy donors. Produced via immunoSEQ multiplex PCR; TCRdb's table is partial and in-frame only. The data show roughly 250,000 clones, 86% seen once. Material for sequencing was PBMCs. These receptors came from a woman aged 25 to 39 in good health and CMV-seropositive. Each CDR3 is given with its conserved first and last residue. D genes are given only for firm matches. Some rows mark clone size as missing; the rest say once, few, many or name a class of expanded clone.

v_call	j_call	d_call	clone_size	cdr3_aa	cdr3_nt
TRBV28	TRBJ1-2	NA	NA	CASSLRKTGLSGYTF	TGTGCCAGCAGTTTACGGAAGACAGGTTTAAGTGGCTACACCTTC
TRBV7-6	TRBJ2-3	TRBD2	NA	CASSKDRLADTQYF	TGTGCCAGCAGCAAAGATCGACTAGCGGATACGCAGTATTTT
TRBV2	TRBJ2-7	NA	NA	CASSRTAHYEQYF	TGTGCCAGCAGCCGGACAGCGCACTACGAGCAGTACTTC
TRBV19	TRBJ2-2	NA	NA	CASRQGLIGELFF	TGTGCCAGTCGGCAGGGGTTGATCGGGGAGCTGTTTTTT
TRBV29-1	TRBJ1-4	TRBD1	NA	CSVLPTGTNEKLFF	TGCAGCGTTTTACCGACAGGGACTAATGAAAAACTGTTTTTT
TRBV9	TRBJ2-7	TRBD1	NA	CASSGRQGYEQYF	TGTGCCAGCAGCGGTCGACAGGGATACGAGCAGTACTTC
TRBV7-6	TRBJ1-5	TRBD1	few	CASSPDRGRGQPQHF	TGTGCCAGCAGCCCCGACAGGGGGAGAGGACAGCCCCAGCATTTT
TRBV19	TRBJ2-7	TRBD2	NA	CASSDPRDYGDEQYF	TGTGCCAGTAGTGACCCCCGGGACTACGGGGACGAGCAGTACTTC
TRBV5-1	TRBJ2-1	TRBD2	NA	CASSLGLAGAYEQFF	TGCGCCAGCAGCTTGGGACTAGCGGGAGCTTATGAGCAGTTCTTC
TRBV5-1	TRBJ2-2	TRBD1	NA	CATSGTANTGELFF	TGCGCCACCTCCGGGACAGCGAACACCGGGGAGCTGTTTTTT
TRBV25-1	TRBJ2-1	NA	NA	CASSDAGTRLDEQFF	TGTGCCAGCAGTGATGCCGGGACTCGGCTGGATGAGCAGTTCTTC
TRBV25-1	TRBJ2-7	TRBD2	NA	CASSELAGVRQYF	TGTGCCAGCAGTGAACTAGCGGGAGTGAGGCAGTACTTC
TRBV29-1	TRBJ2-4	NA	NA	CSVERGAKNIQYF	TGCAGCGTTGAACGGGGGGCCAAAAACATTCAGTACTTC
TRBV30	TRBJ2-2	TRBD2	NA	CAWSPSGRVSGELFF	TGTGCCTGGAGTCCTAGCGGGAGAGTCTCCGGGGAGCTGTTTTTT
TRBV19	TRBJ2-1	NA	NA	CASSEGQGGFNEQFF	TGTGCCAGTAGTGAAGGCCAGGGAGGTTTCAATGAGCAGTTCTTC
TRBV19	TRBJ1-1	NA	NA	CASSPGRGSDTEAFF	TGTGCCAGTAGCCCTGGTCGAGGCTCGGACACTGAAGCTTTCTTT
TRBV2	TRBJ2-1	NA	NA	CASSQYNEQFF	TGTGCCAGCAGTCAATACAATGAGCAGTTCTTC
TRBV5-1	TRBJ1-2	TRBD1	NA	CASSLEQGANYGYTF	TGCGCCAGCAGCTTGGAACAGGGGGCTAACTATGGCTACACCTTC
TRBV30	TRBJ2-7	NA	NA	CAWSVVGRETTGTKQYF	TGTGCCTGGAGTGTTGTGGGGAGAGAGACTACCGGTACTAAGCAGTACTTC
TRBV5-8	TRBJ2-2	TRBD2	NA	CASSPVSGTDGELFF	TGTGCCAGCAGCCCCGTCAGCGGGACCGACGGGGAGCTGTTTTTT
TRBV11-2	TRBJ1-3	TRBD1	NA	CASSLSAGPNRGPGNTIYF	TGTGCCAGCAGCTTATCCGCCGGCCCGAACAGGGGGCCTGGAAACACCATATATTTT
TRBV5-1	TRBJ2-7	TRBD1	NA	CASSLEDRAYEQYF	TGCGCCAGCAGCTTGGAGGACAGGGCCTACGAGCAGTACTTC
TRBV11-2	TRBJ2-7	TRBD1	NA	CASSSIRDRPYEQYF	TGTGCCAGCAGCTCGATTCGGGACAGACCCTACGAGCAGTACTTC
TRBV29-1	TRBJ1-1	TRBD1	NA	CSSLGQANTEAFF	TGCAGCTCTCTGGGACAGGCGAACACTGAAGCTTTCTTT
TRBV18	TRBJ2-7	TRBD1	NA	CASSPMGQVPSEQYF	TGTGCCAGCTCACCAATGGGACAGGTCCCTTCCGAGCAGTACTTC
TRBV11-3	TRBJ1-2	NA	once	CASSPRGPNYGYTF	TGTGCCAGCAGCCCCCGCGGCCCCAACTATGGCTACACCTTC
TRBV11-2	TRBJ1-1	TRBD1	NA	CASSTGQGLGTEAFF	TGTGCCAGCAGCACCGGACAGGGTTTGGGCACTGAAGCTTTCTTT
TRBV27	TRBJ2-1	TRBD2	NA	CASSLGGLAGVNEQFF	TGTGCCAGCAGTTTAGGGGGACTAGCGGGAGTGAATGAGCAGTTCTTC
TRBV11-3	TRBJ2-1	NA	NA	CASSLSFREQFF	TGTGCCAGCAGCTTATCATTCAGGGAGCAGTTCTTC
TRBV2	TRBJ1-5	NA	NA	CASSARVVNQPQHF	TGTGCCAGCAGTGCGCGGGTCGTTAATCAGCCCCAGCATTTT
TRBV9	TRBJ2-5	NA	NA	CASSIDSGETQYF	TGTGCCAGCAGCATTGACAGTGGGGAGACCCAGTACTTC
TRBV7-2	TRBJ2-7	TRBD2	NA	CASSLERTSGRRVSYEQYF	TGTGCCAGCAGCTTAGAGCGCACTAGCGGGAGGCGAGTATCCTACGAGCAGTACTTC